The subject of this entry is one T cell receptor (beta chain). These data come from a study of cytomegalovirus exposure and HLA in healthy donors. V lost 4 bases, J lost 3 bases, and 10 bases lay in between. Looked up from germline, CDR1 is GTSNPN and CDR2 is SVGIG (reference sequence). The CDR3 has 13 residues. The PCR contained 60 Vbeta and 13 Jbeta primers. Sequencing used immunoSEQ multiplex PCR; TCRdb keeps in-frame clones, though not all of them. The data show under 200,000 clones, with roughly 60% seen just once and roughly 2.9% held by the top ten. This TCR derives from a man aged 40-50 years in good health and CMV-seronegative. This chain joins TRBV30 and TRBJ1-3; D is undetermined. The sample was PBMCs. CDR3 nucleotides: TGTGCCTGGAACCCTGCTAGTGGAAACACCATATATTTT. Its protein product is CAWNPASGNTIYF.